Sequencing of this TCR beta chain was carried out in a study of graft-versus-host responses after intestinal transplantation. Looking at the study overall: Transplant recipients had multivisceral, liver-intestinal, or isolated intestinal grafts. Anti-thymocyte globulin served as induction for all recipients, who then took tacrolimus and steroids for about 3 years.

The method was immunoSEQ multiplex PCR; TCRdb's version includes in-frame clones alone and lacks a portion of them. The data hold about 86,000 clones, with approximately 90% observed a single time. Regarding the study as a whole: Analysis identified GvH clones in recipient marrow, with some appearing first in ileum or blood. Early after transplant, HvG declines were associated with peak levels of circulating GvH clones.

The CDR3 contains 14 residues. Trimming removed 7 bases from V and 5 bases from J, with 15 bases in between. The germline V gene encodes CDR1 SGHRS and CDR2 YFSETQ. Turning to this clone: Its antigen is unknown.

This sequence joins TRBV5-1 and TRBJ2-2, with D possibly matching TRBD2 (5 bases). The sequencing used unstimulated CD4+ T cells sorted from spleen or lymph node cells, collected before transplant. This TCR derives from a human donor who was the organ donor for an intestinal transplant. CDR3 nucleotides: TGCGCCAGCCGACCAACATCGGGGACCGGGGAGCTGTTTTTT. Translated, it gives CASRPTSGTGELFF.